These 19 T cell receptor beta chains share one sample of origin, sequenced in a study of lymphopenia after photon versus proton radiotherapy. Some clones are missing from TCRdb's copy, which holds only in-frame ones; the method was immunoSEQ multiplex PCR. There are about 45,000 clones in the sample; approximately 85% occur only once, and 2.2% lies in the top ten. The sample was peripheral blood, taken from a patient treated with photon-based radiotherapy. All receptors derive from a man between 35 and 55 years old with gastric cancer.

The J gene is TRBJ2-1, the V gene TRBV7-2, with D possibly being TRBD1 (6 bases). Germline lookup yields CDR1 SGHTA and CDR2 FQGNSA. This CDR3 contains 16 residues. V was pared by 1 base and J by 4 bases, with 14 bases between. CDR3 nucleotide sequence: TGTGCCAGCAGCTTAGGCAGGGGACCCAGTTACAATGAGCAGTTCTTC. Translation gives CASSLGRGPSYNEQFF.

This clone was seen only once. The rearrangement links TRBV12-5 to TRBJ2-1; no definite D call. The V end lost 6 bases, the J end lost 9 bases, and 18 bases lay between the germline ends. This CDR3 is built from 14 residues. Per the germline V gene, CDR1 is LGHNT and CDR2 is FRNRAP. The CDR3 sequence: CASGPGNRHTEQFF. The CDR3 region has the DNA TGTGCTAGTGGCCCGGGTAATCGACATACTGAGCAGTTCTTC. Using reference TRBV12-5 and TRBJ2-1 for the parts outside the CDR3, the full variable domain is DARVTQTPRHKVTEMGQEVTMRCQPILGHNTVFWYRQTMMQGLELLAYFRNRAPLDDSGMPKDRFSAEMPDATLATLKIQPSEPRDSAVYFCASGPGNRHTEQFFGPGTRLTVL.

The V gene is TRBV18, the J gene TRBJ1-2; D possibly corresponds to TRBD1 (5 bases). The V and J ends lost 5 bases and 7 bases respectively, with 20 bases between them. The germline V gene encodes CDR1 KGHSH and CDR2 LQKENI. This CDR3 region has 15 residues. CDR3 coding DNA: TGTGCCAGCTCATCATCAACGGGGGGAGCGAGTGGCTACACCTTC. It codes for CASSSSTGGASGYTF.

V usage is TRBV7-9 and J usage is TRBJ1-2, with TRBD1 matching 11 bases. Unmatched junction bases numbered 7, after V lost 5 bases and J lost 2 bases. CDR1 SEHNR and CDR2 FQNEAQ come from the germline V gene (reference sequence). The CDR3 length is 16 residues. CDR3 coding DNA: TGTGCCAGCAGCCGCCCCCGGGACAGGGGGAACTATGGCTACACCTTC. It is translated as CASSRPRDRGNYGYTF. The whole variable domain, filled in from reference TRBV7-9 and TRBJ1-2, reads DTGVSQNPRHKITKRGQNVTFRCDPISEHNRLYWYRQTLGQGPEFLTYFQNEAQLEKSRLLSDRFSAERPKGSFSTLEIQRTEQGDSAMYLCASSRPRDRGNYGYTFGSGTRLTVV.

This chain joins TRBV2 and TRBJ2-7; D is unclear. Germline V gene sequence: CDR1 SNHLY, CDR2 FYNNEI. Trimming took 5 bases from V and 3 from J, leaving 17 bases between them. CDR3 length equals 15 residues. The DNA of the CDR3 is TGTGCCAGCAGTTTCCCCTCACGTAATCTCTACGAGCAGTACTTC. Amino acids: CASSFPSRNLYEQYF.

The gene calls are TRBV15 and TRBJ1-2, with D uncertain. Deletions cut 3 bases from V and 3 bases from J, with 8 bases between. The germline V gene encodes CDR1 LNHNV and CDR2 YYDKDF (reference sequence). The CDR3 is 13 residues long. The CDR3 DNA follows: TGTGCCACCAGCAGTACTCGGCACTATGGCTACACCTTC. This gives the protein CATSSTRHYGYTF.

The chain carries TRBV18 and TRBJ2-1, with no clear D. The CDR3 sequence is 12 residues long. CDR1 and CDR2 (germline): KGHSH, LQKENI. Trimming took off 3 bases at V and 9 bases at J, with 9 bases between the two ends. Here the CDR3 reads CASSPRRAEQFF. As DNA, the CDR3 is TGTGCCAGCTCACCGCGGCGCGCTGAGCAGTTCTTC.

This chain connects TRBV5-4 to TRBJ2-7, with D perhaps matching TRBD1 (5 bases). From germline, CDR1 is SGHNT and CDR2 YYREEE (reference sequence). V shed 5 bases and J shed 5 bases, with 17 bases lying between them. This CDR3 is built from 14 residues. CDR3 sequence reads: CASRPRDSFHEQYF. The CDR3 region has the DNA TGTGCCAGCAGGCCCCGCGACAGTTTCCACGAGCAGTACTTC. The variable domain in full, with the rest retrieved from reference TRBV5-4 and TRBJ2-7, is ETGVTQSPTHLIKTRGQQVTLRCSSQSGHNTVSWYQQALGQGPQFIFQYYREEENGRGNFPPRFSGLQFPNYSSELNVNALELDDSALYLCASRPRDSFHEQYFGPGTRLTVT.

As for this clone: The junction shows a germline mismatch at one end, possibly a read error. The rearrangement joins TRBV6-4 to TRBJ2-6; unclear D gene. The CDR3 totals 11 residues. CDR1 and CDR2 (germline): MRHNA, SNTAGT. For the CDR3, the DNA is TGCCCCCCAGGTGGGGCCAACGTCCTGACTTTC. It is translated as CPPGGANVLTF.

The CDR3 sequence: CASSPPWRQETQYF. The DNA for the CDR3 is TGTGCCAGCAGCCCCCCCTGGCGGCAAGAGACCCAGTACTTC. V gene TRBV7-6 combines with J gene TRBJ2-5; D gene uncertain. The V gene's germline CDR1 is SGHVS and CDR2 FNYEAQ. V lost 5 bases and J 2 bases, leaving 12 bases between the germline ends. The CDR3 totals 14 residues.

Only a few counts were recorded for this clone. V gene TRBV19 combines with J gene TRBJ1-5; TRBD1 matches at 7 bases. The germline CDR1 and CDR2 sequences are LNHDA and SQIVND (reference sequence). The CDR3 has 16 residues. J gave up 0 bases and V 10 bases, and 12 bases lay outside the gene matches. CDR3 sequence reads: CATADRTRNSNQPQHF. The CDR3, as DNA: TGTGCCACCGCGGACAGGACCCGCAATAGCAATCAGCCCCAGCATTTT. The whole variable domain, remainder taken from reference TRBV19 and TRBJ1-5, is DGGITQSPKYLFRKEGQNVTLSCEQNLNHDAMYWYRQDPGQGLRLIYYSQIVNDFQKGDIAEGYSVSREKKESFPLTVTSAQKNPTAFYLCATADRTRNSNQPQHFGDGTRLSIL.

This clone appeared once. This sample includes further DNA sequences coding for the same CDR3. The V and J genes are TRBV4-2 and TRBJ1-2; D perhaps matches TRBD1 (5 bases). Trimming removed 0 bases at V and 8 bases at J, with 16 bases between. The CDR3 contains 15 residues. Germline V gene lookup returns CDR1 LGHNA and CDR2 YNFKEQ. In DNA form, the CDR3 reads TGTGCCAGCAGCCAAGATCGAGGAACAGGCGTCGGCTACACCTTC. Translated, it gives CASSQDRGTGVGYTF.

This CDR3 is CASSDSTQGVPQHF. As DNA, the CDR3 is TGTGCCAGCAGTGACTCGACACAGGGTGTGCCCCAGCATTTT. J is TRBJ1-5 and V is TRBV6-4, with TRBD1 as a possible D gene (6 bases). Between the trimmed V and J ends, which lost 0 bases and 9 bases, there was a span of 12 bases. The CDR3 has 14 residues. Germline CDR1 and CDR2: MRHNA and SNTAGT.

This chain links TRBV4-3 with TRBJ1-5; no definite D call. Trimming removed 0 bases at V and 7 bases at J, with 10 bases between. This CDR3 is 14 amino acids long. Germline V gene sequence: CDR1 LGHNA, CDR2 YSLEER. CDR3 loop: CASSQDRSGQPQHF. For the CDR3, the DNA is TGCGCCAGCAGCCAAGATAGGAGTGGGCAGCCCCAGCATTTT.

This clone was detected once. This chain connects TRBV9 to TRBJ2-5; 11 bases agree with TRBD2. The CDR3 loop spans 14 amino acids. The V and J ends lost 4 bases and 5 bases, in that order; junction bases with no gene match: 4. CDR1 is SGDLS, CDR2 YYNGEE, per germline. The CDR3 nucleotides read TGTGCCAGCAGCCCGCGGACTAGCGGGGAGACCCAGTACTTC. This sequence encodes CASSPRTSGETQYF.

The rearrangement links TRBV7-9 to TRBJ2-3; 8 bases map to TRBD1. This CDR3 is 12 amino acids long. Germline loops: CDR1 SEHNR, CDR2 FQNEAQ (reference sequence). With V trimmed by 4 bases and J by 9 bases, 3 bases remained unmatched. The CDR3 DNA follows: TGTGCCAGCAGCTCGACAGGGGAAACGCAGTATTTT. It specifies CASSSTGETQYF.

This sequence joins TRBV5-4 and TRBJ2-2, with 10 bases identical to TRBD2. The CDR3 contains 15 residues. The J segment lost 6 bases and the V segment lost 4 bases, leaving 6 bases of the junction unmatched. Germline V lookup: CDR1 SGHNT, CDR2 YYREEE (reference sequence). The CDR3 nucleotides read TGTGCCAGCAGCGTCGGGACTAGCGTTTCCGGGGAGCTGTTTTTT. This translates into CASSVGTSVSGELFF.

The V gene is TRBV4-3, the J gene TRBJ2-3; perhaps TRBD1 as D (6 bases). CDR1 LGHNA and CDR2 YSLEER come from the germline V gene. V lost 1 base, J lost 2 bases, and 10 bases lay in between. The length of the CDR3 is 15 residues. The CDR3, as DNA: TGCGCCAGCAGCCAAGGACAGGCCGTCACAGATACGCAGTATTTT. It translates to CASSQGQAVTDTQYF.

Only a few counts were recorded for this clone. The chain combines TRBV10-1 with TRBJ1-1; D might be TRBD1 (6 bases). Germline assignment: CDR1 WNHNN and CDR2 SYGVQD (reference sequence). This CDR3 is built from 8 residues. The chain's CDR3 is CQGQKAFF. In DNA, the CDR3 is TGCCAGGGGCAGAAAGCTTTCTTT.